The sequence of this TCR beta chain was determined in a study of blood T cell repertoires in COVID-19. Background on the study: Researchers got acute and convalescent COVID-19 samples from the United States, Italy and Spain. Nucleic acid was either cDNA or gDNA, and it came from T cells, B-cell-depleted T cells, or PBMCs.

This table comes from immunoSEQ multiplex PCR, and its TCRdb copy is limited to in-frame clones, with some not included. The sample includes roughly 300,000 clones, roughly nine tenths of them seen just once. This clone is a singleton in its sample. This TCR came from a woman in her twenties or thirties who had recovered from COVID-19. Source material: PBMCs or T cells enriched from blood (not recorded which).

The CDR3, as DNA: TGTGCCAGCAGCTCAATCAAGAGCGGGAGGGCCTCGAACACCGGGGAGCTGTTTTTT. It codes for CASSSIKSGRASNTGELFF. This chain joins TRBV11-2 and TRBJ2-2; TRBD2 matches at 10 bases. Germline V gene lookup returns CDR1 SGHAT and CDR2 FQNNGV. The CDR3 extends over 19 amino acids. The V segment lost 4 bases and the J segment 0 bases; nucleotides outside the gene matches: 11. Full variable domain (outside the CDR3, taken from reference TRBV11-2 and TRBJ2-2): EAGVAQSPRYKIIEKRQSVAFWCNPISGHATLYWYQQILGQGPKLLIQFQNNGVVDDSQLPKDRFSAERLKGVDSTLKIQPAKLEDSAVYLCASSSIKSGRASNTGELFFGEGSRLTVL.